This T cell receptor (beta chain) was captured in a study of siplizumab effects on memory and regulatory T cells (dated by TCRdb to between 2017 and 2020). Background on the whole study: The study examined how the anti-CD2 antibody siplizumab affects alloreactive T-cell subsets in allogeneic mixed lymphocyte reactions built from human PBMCs. The investigation overall reported the following: Roughly 75-97% of proliferating CD4+ or CD8+ clones could not be assigned a naive or memory phenotype. Greater diversity appeared to be present in unstimulated naive T cells than in memory T cells, and a substantial contribution to the alloresponse seemed to be made by naive cells. Among mappable alloreactive CD4+ clones, an average Treg-derived fraction of about 69% was observed with siplizumab, compared with 26.9% in control reactions. Whether proliferating Tregs from siplizumab cultures actually had suppressive function was not functionally confirmed. Because sequences at frequencies below about 10^-5 were poorly captured, only a minor fraction of alloreactive clones could be mapped back to unstimulated subsets. The cumulative frequency of alloreactive sequences traceable to unstimulated CD4+ memory T cells was significantly reduced by siplizumab.

Sorted unstimulated T cells and proliferating T cells recovered from mixed lymphocyte reactions underwent TCRbeta CDR3 sequencing. Fresh whole blood from approximately ten HLA-typed healthy donors was used to isolate PBMCs. To map where alloreactive clones came from, unstimulated CD4+ regulatory T cells were FACS-sorted. This clone was detected once. Its antigen is currently not known. Per-base quality was not reported, and no clone a single base away is much larger than it. The CDR3, from cysteine to phenylalanine, totals 12 residues. The kept DNA is CDR3 alone, 36 bases in frame from the first base. As encoded in the germline V gene, CDR1 is ENHRY while CDR2 is SYGVKD. V loses 8 bases, J loses 6 bases, and the germline ends lie 11 bases apart. Libraries were made using the immunoSEQ multiplex PCR assay. Roughly 10^5 TCR templates per sample were assayed on the deep sequencing platform. Genomic DNA extracted from sorted T cells was used for TCRbeta CDR3 sequencing. From the authors' description of their analysis: The R programming language was used for clonal analysis of TCRbeta CDR3 data. Comparing unstimulated samples against CFSE-low samples taken after the reaction was how alloreactive CD4+ and CD8+ clones were defined. By matching sequences to the repertoires of sorted unstimulated Treg and non-Treg cells, each alloreactive CD4+ clone was assigned a regulatory or non-regulatory origin. Drawn from immuneACCESS, this table holds only the in-frame rearrangements with V and J called that TCRdb kept. Clones are partly lost; checked studies trace under half to an unresolved V gene and leave the rest unexplained. The DNA gave D and trimming, while V, J and clone size come from that table. The sample data list tens of thousands of clones, and over 80% of these were observed just once. Of the sample, 1.7% falls within the top ten clones.

The sequencing input was Tregs sorted from blood. The source is a human donor in good health. This chain joins TRBV10-3 to TRBJ2-1; the D gene may be TRBD1 or TRBD2, since each aligns over 5 bases. In nucleotides, the sequence is TGTGCCATCCGCCAGGGAGCCAATGAGCAGTTCTTC. Its coded protein is CAIRQGANEQFF.